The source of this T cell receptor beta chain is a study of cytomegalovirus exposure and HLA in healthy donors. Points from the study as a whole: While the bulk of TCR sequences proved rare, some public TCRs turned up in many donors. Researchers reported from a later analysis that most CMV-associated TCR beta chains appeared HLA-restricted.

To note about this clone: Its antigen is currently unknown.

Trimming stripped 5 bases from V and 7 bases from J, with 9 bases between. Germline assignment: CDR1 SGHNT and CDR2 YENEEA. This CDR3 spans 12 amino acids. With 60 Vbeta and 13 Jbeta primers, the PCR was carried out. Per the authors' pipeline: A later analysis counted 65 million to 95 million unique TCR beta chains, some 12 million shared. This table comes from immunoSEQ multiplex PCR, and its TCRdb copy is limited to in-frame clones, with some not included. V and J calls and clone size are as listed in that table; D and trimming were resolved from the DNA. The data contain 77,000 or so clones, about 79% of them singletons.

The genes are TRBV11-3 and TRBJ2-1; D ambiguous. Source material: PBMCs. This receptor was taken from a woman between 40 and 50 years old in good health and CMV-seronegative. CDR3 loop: CASSPRTNEQFF. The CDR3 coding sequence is TGTGCCAGCAGCCCCCGAACTAATGAGCAGTTCTTC. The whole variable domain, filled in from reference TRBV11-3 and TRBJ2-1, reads EAGVVQSPRYKIIEKKQPVAFWCNPISGHNTLYWYLQNLGQGPELLIRYENEEAVDDSQLPKDRFSAERLKGVDSTLKIQPAELGDSAVYLCASSPRTNEQFFGPGTRLTVL.